This T cell receptor beta chain was observed in a study of Ad26.COV2.S vaccination and SARS-CoV-2 variants. Looking at the study overall: The vaccine Ad26.COV2.S was put into the muscle once, or twice with 56 days between.

Indicated treatment: about 20 received Ad26.COV2.S at low or high dose, single or two shots; a few received placebo; per-sample allocation not given. Specimens were obtained on day 63 following the first vaccine or placebo injection. Assay: immunoSEQ multiplex PCR; the TCRdb copy retains only in-frame clones and omits some. The table has about 350,000 clones, roughly 84% seen once. The CDR3 covers 14 residues. Between the trimmed V and J ends, which lost 10 bases and 1 base, there was a span of 17 bases. CDR1 is MNHEY and CDR2 is SMNVEV in the germline V gene (reference sequence). The TCR comes from a person aged 18 to 59 who received the Ad26.COV2.S COVID-19 vaccine or a placebo. This specimen was peripheral blood, taken in a trial of Ad26.COV2.S vaccine versus placebo. J is TRBJ2-7 and V is TRBV27; tentatively, D is TRBD1 or TRBD2 (6 bases each). CDR3 in amino acids: CATRGTHSSYEQYF. CDR3 DNA: TGTGCCACCCGCGGGACACACTCTTCCTACGAGCAGTACTTC.